These 3 T cell receptor beta chains were sequenced from one sample in a study of cytomegalovirus exposure and HLA in healthy donors. Clones were sequenced by immunoSEQ multiplex PCR, and TCRdb holds only the in-frame ones, with some missing. This sample has about 150,000 clones, with approximately 86% found just once. The source material was PBMCs. The receptors were gathered from a human donor in good health.

The V call is TRBV11-1, the J call TRBJ2-2; D not certain. Trimming shortened V by 5 bases and J by 3 bases, and 19 bases separated the two germline ends. Per the germline V gene, CDR1 is SGHAT and CDR2 is FQDESV (reference sequence). CDR3 length equals 17 residues. CDR3 bases: TGTGCCAGCAGCCAGATTGGGCAAAGGCACGACACCGGGGAGCTGTTTTTT. This sequence encodes CASSQIGQRHDTGELFF.

V is TRBV13 and J is TRBJ2-3; D not resolved. The CDR3 length is 14 residues. V was cut by 5 bases and J by 0 bases, with 9 bases left in between. Germline V gene sequence: CDR1 PRHDT, CDR2 FYEKMQ (reference sequence). CDR3 DNA: TGTGCCAGCAGCATGCGTACTAGCACAGATACGCAGTATTTT. Translated: CASSMRTSTDTQYF.

This clone was found once. The chain employs TRBV5-1 and TRBJ1-1, with 7 positions matching TRBD1. V lost 4 bases to trimming and J lost 1 base; unmatched junction nucleotides: 1. Germline V gene data show CDR1 as SGHRS and CDR2 as YFSETQ. The CDR3 loop spans 13 amino acids. Here the CDR3 reads CASSTGANTEAFF. CDR3 sequence (DNA): TGCGCCAGCAGCACAGGGGCGAACACTGAAGCTTTCTTT.